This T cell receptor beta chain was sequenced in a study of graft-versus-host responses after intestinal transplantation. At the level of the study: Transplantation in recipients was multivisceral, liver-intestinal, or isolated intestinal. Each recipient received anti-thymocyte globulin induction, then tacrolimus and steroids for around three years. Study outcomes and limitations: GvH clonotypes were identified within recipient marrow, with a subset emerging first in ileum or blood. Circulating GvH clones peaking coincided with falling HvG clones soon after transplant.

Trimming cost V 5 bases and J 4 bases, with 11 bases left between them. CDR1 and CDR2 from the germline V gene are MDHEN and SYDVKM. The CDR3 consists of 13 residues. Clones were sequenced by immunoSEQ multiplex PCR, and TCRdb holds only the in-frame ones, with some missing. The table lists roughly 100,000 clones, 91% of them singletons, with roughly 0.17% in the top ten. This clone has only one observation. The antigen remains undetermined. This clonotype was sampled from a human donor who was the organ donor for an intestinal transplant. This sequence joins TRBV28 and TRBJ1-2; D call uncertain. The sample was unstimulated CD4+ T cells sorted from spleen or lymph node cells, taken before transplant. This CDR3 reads CASSVARSYGYTF. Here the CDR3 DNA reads TGTGCCAGCAGTGTCGCGAGATCCTATGGCTACACCTTC.